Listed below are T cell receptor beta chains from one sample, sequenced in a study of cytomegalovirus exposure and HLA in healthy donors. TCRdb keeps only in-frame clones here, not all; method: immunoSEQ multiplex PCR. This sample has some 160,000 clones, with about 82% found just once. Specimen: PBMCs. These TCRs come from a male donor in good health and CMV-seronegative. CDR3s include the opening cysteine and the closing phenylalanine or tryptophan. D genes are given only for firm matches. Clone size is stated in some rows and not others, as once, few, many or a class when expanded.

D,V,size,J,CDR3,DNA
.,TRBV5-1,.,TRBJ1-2,CASRDDRLNYGYTF,TGCGCCAGCAGGGACGACAGATTAAACTATGGCTACACCTTC
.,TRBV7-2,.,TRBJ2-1,CASSLAGLADEQFF,TGTGCCAGCAGCTTAGCAGGCCTAGCTGATGAGCAGTTCTTC
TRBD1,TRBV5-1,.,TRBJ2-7,CASSLDRGGEQYF,TGCGCCAGCAGCTTGGACAGGGGTGGCGAGCAGTACTTC
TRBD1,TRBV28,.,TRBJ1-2,CASNLPAGGVGYTF,TGTGCCAGCAATCTACCCGCAGGGGGTGTTGGCTACACCTTC
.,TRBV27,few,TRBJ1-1,CASSGYLQGTEAFF,TGTGCCAGCAGTGGCTACCTACAGGGAACTGAAGCTTTCTTT
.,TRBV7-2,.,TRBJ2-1,CASSGGINHPGNEQFF,TGTGCCAGCAGCGGGGGGATCAACCATCCTGGCAATGAGCAGTTCTTC
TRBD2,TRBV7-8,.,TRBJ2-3,CASSKRGLAVNTDTQYF,TGTGCCAGCAGCAAAAGAGGCCTAGCGGTAAACACAGATACGCAGTATTTT
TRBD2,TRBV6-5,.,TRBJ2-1,CASSRDYTSYNEQFF,TGTGCCAGCAGTCGGGACTACACCTCCTACAATGAGCAGTTCTTC
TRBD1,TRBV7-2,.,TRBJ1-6,CASSGGTVNNSPLHF,TGTGCCAGCAGCGGTGGGACAGTTAATAATTCACCCCTCCACTTT
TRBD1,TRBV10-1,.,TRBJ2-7,CASSKAGTGYEQYF,TGCGCCAGCAGTAAAGCTGGGACAGGATACGAGCAGTACTTC
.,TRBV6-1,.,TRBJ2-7,CASSRGYLYEQYF,TGTGCCAGCAGTCGGGGGTACTTATACGAGCAGTACTTC
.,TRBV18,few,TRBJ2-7,CASSPQGVGGYEQYF,TGTGCCAGCTCTCCTCAGGGGGTAGGAGGGTACGAGCAGTACTTC
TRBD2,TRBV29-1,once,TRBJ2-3,CSLDPSGRRTDTQYF,TGCAGCCTTGACCCTAGCGGGAGGCGGACAGATACGCAGTATTTT
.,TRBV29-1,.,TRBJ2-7,CSVNGLSSSYEQYF,TGCAGCGTTAATGGACTGTCAAGCTCCTACGAGCAGTACTTC
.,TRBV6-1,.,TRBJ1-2,CASTGGRGYGYTF,TGTGCCAGCACAGGAGGCAGGGGCTATGGCTACACCTTC
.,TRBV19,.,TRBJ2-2,CASSITPGVGGELFF,TGTGCCAGTAGTATTACCCCAGGGGTGGGAGGGGAGCTGTTTTTT
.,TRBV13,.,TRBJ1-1,CASSLVGAAEAFF,TGTGCCAGCAGCTTAGTAGGGGCTGCTGAAGCTTTCTTT
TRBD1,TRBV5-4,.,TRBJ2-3,CASSSGSRGPDTQYF,TGTGCCAGCAGCTCGGGGAGTAGGGGGCCGGATACGCAGTATTTT
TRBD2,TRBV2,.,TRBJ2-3,CASSGLASSTDTQYF,TGTGCCAGCAGTGGACTAGCAAGTAGCACAGATACGCAGTATTTT
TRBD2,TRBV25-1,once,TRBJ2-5,CASSEDTSGRVSVETQYF,TGTGCCAGCAGTGAGGATACTAGCGGGAGAGTCAGTGTGGAGACCCAGTACTTC
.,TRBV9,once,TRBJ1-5,CASSVDGYSNQPQHF,TGTGCCAGCAGCGTAGACGGTTATAGCAATCAGCCCCAGCATTTT
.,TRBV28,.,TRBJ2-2,CASRTGFNPGELFF,TGTGCCAGCAGAACAGGGTTTAATCCCGGGGAGCTGTTTTTT
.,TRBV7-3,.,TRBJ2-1,CASSLTVSTRNEQFF,TGTGCCAGCAGTCTAACGGTCTCAACCCGGAATGAGCAGTTCTTC
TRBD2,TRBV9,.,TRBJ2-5,CASSVGLAGIGETQYF,TGTGCCAGCAGCGTAGGGTTAGCGGGAATCGGGGAGACCCAGTACTTC
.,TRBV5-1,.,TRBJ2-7,CASSDGRSYEQYF,TGCGCCAGCAGCGACGGGAGAAGCTACGAGCAGTACTTC
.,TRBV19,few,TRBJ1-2,CASSVRIQGNYGYTF,TGTGCCAGTAGTGTCCGTATCCAGGGGAACTATGGCTACACCTTC
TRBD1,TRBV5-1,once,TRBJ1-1,CASSFLTGGTEAFF,TGCGCCAGCAGCTTTCTTACAGGGGGCACTGAAGCTTTCTTT
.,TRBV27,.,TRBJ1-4,CASSSEDSRNEKLFF,TGTGCCAGCAGTTCCGAGGACAGCCGAAATGAAAAACTGTTTTTT
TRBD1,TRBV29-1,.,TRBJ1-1,CSVDGGGDEAFF,TGCAGCGTTGACGGAGGGGGCGATGAAGCTTTCTTT
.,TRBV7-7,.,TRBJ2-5,CASSETRVQETQYF,TGTGCTAGCAGCGAGACTAGAGTCCAAGAGACCCAGTACTTC
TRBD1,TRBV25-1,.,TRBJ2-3,CASSESGTGGLSTDTQYF,TGTGCCAGCAGTGAATCCGGGACAGGGGGTTTAAGCACAGATACGCAGTATTTT
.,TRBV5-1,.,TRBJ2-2,CASSLGFGAGNTGELFF,TGCGCCAGCAGCTTGGGATTTGGGGCCGGGAACACCGGGGAGCTGTTTTTT
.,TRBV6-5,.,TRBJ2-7,CATNSRGKGVYEQYF,TGTGCCACCAATTCGCGGGGTAAGGGTGTCTACGAGCAGTACTTC
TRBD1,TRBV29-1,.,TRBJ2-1,CSVSTGTGGELRFF,TGCAGCGTCTCCACTGGGACAGGGGGGGAGCTAAGGTTCTTC
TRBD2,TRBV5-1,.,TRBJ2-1,CASSLARLGREGDEQFF,TGCGCCAGCAGCTTGGCTAGACTAGGGCGGGAGGGAGATGAGCAGTTCTTC
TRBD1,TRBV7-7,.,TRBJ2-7,CASSLGTGGGEQYF,TGTGCTAGCAGCTTAGGGACAGGCGGTGGCGAGCAGTACTTC